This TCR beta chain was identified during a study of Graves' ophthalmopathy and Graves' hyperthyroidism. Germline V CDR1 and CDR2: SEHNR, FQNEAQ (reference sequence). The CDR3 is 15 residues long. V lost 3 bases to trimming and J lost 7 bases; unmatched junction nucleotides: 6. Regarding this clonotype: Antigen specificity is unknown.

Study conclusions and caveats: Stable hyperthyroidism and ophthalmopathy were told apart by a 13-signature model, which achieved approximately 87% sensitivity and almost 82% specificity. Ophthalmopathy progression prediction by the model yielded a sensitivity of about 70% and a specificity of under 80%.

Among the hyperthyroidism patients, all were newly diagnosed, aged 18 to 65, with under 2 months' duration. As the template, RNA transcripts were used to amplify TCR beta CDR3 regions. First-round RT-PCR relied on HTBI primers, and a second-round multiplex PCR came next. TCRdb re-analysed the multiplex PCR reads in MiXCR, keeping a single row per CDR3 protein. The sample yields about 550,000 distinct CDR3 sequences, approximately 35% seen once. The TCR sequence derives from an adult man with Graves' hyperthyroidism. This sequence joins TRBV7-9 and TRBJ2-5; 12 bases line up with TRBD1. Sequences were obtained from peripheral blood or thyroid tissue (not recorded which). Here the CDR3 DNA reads TGTGCCAGCAGCTTGGGACAGGGGGCTCGGGGGACCCAGTACTTC. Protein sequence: CASSLGQGARGTQYF.